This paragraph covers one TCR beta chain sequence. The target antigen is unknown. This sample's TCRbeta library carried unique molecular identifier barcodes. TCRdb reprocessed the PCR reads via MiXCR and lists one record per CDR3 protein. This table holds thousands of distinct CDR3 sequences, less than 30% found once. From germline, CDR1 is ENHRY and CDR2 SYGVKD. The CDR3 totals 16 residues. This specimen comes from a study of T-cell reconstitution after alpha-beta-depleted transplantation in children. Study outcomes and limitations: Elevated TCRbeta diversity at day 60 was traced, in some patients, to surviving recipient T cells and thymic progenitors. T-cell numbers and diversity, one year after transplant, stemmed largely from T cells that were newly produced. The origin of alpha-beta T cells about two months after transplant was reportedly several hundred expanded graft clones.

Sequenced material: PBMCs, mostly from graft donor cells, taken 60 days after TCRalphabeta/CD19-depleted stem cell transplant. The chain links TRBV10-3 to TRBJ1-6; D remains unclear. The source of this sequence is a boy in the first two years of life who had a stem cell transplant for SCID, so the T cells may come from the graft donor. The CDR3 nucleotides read TGTGCTGTTGGACTTCTTCGCCACTCCTATAATTCACCCCTCCACTTT. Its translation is CAVGLLRHSYNSPLHF.